Following are 13 T cell receptor beta chains from one sample sequenced in a study of Tregs in tolerant kidney transplant recipients. Method: immunoSEQ multiplex PCR; TCRdb's copy keeps in-frame clones and lacks some. The sample has around 19,000 clones, around four fifths seen once. The sample taken for sequencing was Tregs from blood. The receptor set was obtained from a human donor in good health.

The chain joins TRBV29-1 to TRBJ2-5; 8 bases are a match to TRBD2. Trimming at V came to 7 bases and at J to 9 bases, leaving 22 bases not matched to a gene. This CDR3 contains 16 residues. Germline lookup yields CDR1 SQVTM and CDR2 ANQGSEA. The CDR3 protein is CSAYSRGTSQDDSQYF. In nucleotides, the CDR3 is TGCAGCGCCTATTCCCGGGGGACTAGTCAGGATGATTCCCAGTACTTC.

This clone was detected once. The rearrangement uses TRBV7-2 and TRBJ2-6; D uncertain. Germline V gene data show CDR1 as SGHTA and CDR2 as FQGNSA. Trimming removed 0 bases from V and 5 bases from J, with 8 bases in between. CDR3 length: 15 amino acids. CDR3 amino acids: CASSLALGWANVLTF. The CDR3 region has the DNA TGTGCCAGCAGCTTAGCGCTGGGGTGGGCCAACGTCCTGACTTTC.

The chain combines TRBV10-3 with TRBJ1-1; TRBD1 might be the D (5 bases). There are 13 residues in the CDR3. V lost 6 bases and J 3 bases, leaving 11 bases between the germline ends. Germline V gene lookup returns CDR1 ENHRY and CDR2 SYGVKD. DNA of the CDR3: TGTGCCATCAGGGGCGGGGGGGACACTGAAGCTTTCTTT. Encoded protein: CAIRGGGDTEAFF.

This chain links TRBV6-1 with TRBJ1-4; a weak D match, TRBD1 (5 bases). CDR3 length equals 15 residues. The ends were cut back, 6 bases at V and 7 bases at J, with 18 bases in the middle. The germline V gene encodes CDR1 MNHNS and CDR2 SASEGT. CDR3 protein: CASSFGAGSSEKLFF. The DNA of the CDR3 is TGTGCCAGCAGCTTCGGGGCAGGGTCAAGTGAAAAACTGTTTTTT.

This rearrangement joins TRBV7-2 to TRBJ1-2; D not certain. CDR1 is SGHTA, CDR2 FQGNSA, per germline. The length of the CDR3 is 13 residues. The ends were cut back, 5 bases at V and 8 bases at J, with 15 bases in the middle. CDR3 sequence reads: CASSPLSSRGYTF. Written as DNA, the CDR3 is TGTGCCAGCAGCCCACTTTCCTCTCGAGGCTACACCTTC.

The chain recombines TRBV19 with TRBJ1-5, with 8 positions matching TRBD1. Losses at the gene ends were 6 bases for V and 6 bases for J; bases not matched to a gene: 10. In germline, CDR1 is LNHDA, CDR2 SQIVND (reference sequence). The CDR3 is made up of 15 amino acids. CDR3 residues: CASSPQGGISQPQHF. CDR3 in DNA: TGTGCCAGTAGCCCACAGGGGGGCATAAGTCAGCCCCAGCATTTT.

In its sample, this clone was seen a few times. CDR3 loop: CASSVRAQGAPTDTQYF. The CDR3 nucleotides read TGTGCCAGCAGCGTAAGGGCACAGGGGGCCCCCACAGATACGCAGTATTTT. This rearrangement joins TRBV9 to TRBJ2-3, with 9 bases matching TRBD1. CDR1 is SGDLS, CDR2 YYNGEE, per germline. J lost 2 bases, V lost 1 base, and 8 bases had no gene match. This CDR3 region has 17 residues.

The chain joins TRBV19 to TRBJ2-7, with a tentative D call TRBD2 (6 bases). From germline, CDR1 is LNHDA and CDR2 SQIVND (reference sequence). V gave up 5 bases and J gave up 3 bases, with 17 bases separating them. The CDR3 is made up of 15 amino acids. The CDR3 nucleotides are TGTGCCAGTAGTCACGGGGGTGCCCGCTTCTACGAGCAGTACTTC. Translating gives CASSHGGARFYEQYF.

The rearrangement uses TRBV6-1 and TRBJ2-7; possibly TRBD1 for D (6 bases). Germline V CDR1 and CDR2: MNHNS, SASEGT. Deletions cut 4 bases from V and 2 bases from J, with 9 bases between. CDR3 length: 13 amino acids. CDR3 DNA: TGTGCCAGCAGTGCCCGACAGGCCTACGAGCAGTACTTC. Translating gives CASSARQAYEQYF.

This clone was found a few times. V and J are TRBV18 and TRBJ1-2, with D unclear. V was pared by 0 bases and J by 4 bases, with 9 bases between. The length of the CDR3 is 14 residues. CDR1 is KGHSH, CDR2 LQKENI, per germline. The CDR3 is CASSPPSVPYGYTF. The CDR3 bases are TGTGCCAGCTCACCACCGTCAGTTCCCTATGGCTACACCTTC.

The chain joins TRBV21-1 to TRBJ1-5. TRBV21-1 is tagged as a pseudogene. The CDR3 consists of 16 residues. The CDR3 region is CASSNTLHWHHQPQHF. The CDR3 DNA sequence: TGTGCCAGCAGCAATACGCTACATTGGCATCATCAGCCCCAGCATTTT.

The chain recombines TRBV12-5 with TRBJ2-2, with unresolved D. V was pared by 0 bases and J by 7 bases, with 6 bases between. The CDR3 consists of 13 residues. In germline, CDR1 is LGHNT, CDR2 FRNRAP. The CDR3 coding sequence is TGTGCTAGTGGTTTGGTACATGGCGGGGAGCTGTTTTTT. It encodes CASGLVHGGELFF.

V is TRBV11-2 and J is TRBJ1-3; no clear D gene. This CDR3 has 14 residues. CDR1 is SGHAT and CDR2 is FQNNGV in the germline V gene. Deletions cut 5 bases from V and 3 bases from J, with 11 bases between. CDR3 sequence: CASSLFESGNTIYF. As DNA, the CDR3 is TGTGCCAGCAGCCTTTTTGAGAGTGGAAACACCATATATTTT.